Sequencing of this T cell receptor (beta chain) was carried out in a study of regulatory T cells in long-lasting Graves disease. General study findings and limits: Persistent patients shared more public clonotypes (roughly 2,800) than new patients (about 1,000). With a small sample size, accuracy may have been reduced. It was in persistent disease that TRBV28, TRBJ1-2 and TRBJ2-5 were favored.

This clonotype came up a few times. Its matching antigen is unknown. A much more abundant neighbour one base away suggests this may be a read error. Relying on iRepertoire HTBI primers and Arm-PCR of CDR3 regions, the team built TCR beta libraries. MiXCR, run by TCRdb on the multiplex PCR reads, gives a single entry per CDR3 protein. The sample holds roughly 430,000 distinct CDR3 sequences, roughly a fifth seen once. This sample's time point: persistent/refractory GD, antithyroid drugs over 5 years with positive TRAb. PBMC-extracted RNA yielded the TCR library. EDTA tubes received roughly 9 milliliters of collected peripheral blood. V dropped 4 bases and J dropped 9; count of bases not matched to a gene: 10. The CDR3 runs 14 residues. Germline CDR1 is LGHDT and CDR2 is YNNKEL (reference sequence).

The chain has TRBV3-1 and TRBJ1-1, with 8 bases matching TRBD1. The sample consisted of peripheral blood mononuclear cells (PBMCs), taken when the disease was refractory, from a patient treated with antithyroid drugs. The origin of this receptor is a female donor with Graves disease. This CDR3 reads CASSPDRVGTKAFF. The CDR3 coding sequence is TGTGCCAGCAGCCCGGACAGGGTGGGGACTAAAGCTTTCTTT.